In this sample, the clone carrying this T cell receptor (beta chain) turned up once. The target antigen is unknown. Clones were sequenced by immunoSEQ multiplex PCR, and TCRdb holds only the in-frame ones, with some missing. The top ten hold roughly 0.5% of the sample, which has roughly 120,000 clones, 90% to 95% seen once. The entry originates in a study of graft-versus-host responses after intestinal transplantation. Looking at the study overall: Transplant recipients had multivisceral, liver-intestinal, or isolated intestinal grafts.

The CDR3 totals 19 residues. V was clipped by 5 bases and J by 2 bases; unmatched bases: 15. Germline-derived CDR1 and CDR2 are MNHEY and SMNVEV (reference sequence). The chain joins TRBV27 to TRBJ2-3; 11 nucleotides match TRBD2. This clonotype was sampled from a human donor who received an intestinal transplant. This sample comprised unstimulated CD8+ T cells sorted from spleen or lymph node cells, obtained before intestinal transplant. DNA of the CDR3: TGTGCCAGCAGTGTACAATACCCAAGACTAGCGGGAATCACAGATACGCAGTATTTT. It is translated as CASSVQYPRLAGITDTQYF.